A selection of T cell receptor beta chains follows, all from one sample in a study of cytomegalovirus exposure and HLA in healthy donors. Clones were sequenced by immunoSEQ multiplex PCR, and TCRdb holds only the in-frame ones, with some missing. The sample yields around 280,000 clones, about 90% seen once. The sample consisted of PBMCs. The receptors originated from a woman younger than 35 in good health and CMV-seronegative. The CDR3 runs from the conserved cysteine through the conserved F or W. D genes are given only for firm matches. Not every row has a clone size; where given, it reads once, few, many or a size class.

TRBJ1-2 | NA | TRBD1 | TRBV11-2 | CASTKDRDHGYTF | TGTGCCAGCACCAAGGACAGGGACCATGGCTACACCTTC
TRBJ1-3 | NA | NA | TRBV6-1 | CASSSHSGNTIYF | TGTGCCAGCAGTTCCCACTCTGGAAACACCATATATTTT
TRBJ1-3 | NA | NA | TRBV15 | CATSRDRVLGNTIYF | TGTGCCACCAGCAGAGATCGGGTTCTCGGAAACACCATATATTTT
TRBJ2-7 | NA | TRBD1 | TRBV2 | CASSKGASTYEQYF | TGTGCCAGCAGTAAGGGGGCATCAACCTACGAGCAGTACTTC
TRBJ2-3 | NA | NA | TRBV2 | CASSDPGIKNTQYF | TGTGCCAGCAGTGATCCCGGGATCAAGAATACGCAGTATTTT
TRBJ1-6 | once | TRBD1 | TRBV7-2 | CASSRDPGQGLYNSPLHF | TGTGCCAGCAGCCGAGACCCGGGACAGGGCCTTTATAATTCACCCCTCCACTTT
TRBJ2-7 | NA | NA | TRBV10-1 | CASSESQVSYEQYF | TGCGCCAGCAGTGAGTCTCAGGTCTCCTACGAGCAGTACTTC
TRBJ2-3 | NA | TRBD2 | TRBV7-3 | CASSRSGGRTDTQYF | TGTGCCAGCAGTCGGAGCGGGGGACGCACAGATACGCAGTATTTT
TRBJ1-5 | NA | NA | TRBV2 | CASTLENSNQPQHF | TGTGCCAGCACTTTAGAGAATAGCAATCAGCCCCAGCATTTT
TRBJ1-6 | NA | NA | TRBV2 | CASSSGSNSPLHF | TGTGCCAGCAGTTCCGGGTCCAATTCACCCCTCCACTTT
TRBJ1-1 | few | TRBD1 | TRBV5-4 | CASSTLTGSNTEAFF | TGTGCCAGCAGCACACTGACAGGGTCGAACACTGAAGCTTTCTTT
TRBJ1-1 | once | TRBD1 | TRBV2 | CASRDRGQTEAFF | TGTGCCAGCCGGGACAGGGGTCAAACTGAAGCTTTCTTT